Listed here is a single TCR beta chain. The data are from a study of T cell responses to AZD1222 COVID-19 vaccine. Clones were sequenced by immunoSEQ multiplex PCR, and TCRdb holds only the in-frame ones, with some missing. Among roughly 80,000 clones listed, about nine tenths were seen once. The V gene end was trimmed by 5 bases and the J gene end by 4 bases; junction bases not matched to a gene: 7. There are 16 residues in the CDR3. Germline CDR1 SGHNT, CDR2 YENEEA. The sequence was collected from an adult in good health. Material: peripheral blood, obtained on day 0 of AZD1222 vaccination. The chain couples TRBV11-3 to TRBJ2-1, with TRBD2 identical over 11 bases. In nucleotides, the CDR3 is TGTGCCAGCAGCCTCGGGACTAGCGGCTTTTACAATGAGCAGTTCTTC. Residues: CASSLGTSGFYNEQFF.